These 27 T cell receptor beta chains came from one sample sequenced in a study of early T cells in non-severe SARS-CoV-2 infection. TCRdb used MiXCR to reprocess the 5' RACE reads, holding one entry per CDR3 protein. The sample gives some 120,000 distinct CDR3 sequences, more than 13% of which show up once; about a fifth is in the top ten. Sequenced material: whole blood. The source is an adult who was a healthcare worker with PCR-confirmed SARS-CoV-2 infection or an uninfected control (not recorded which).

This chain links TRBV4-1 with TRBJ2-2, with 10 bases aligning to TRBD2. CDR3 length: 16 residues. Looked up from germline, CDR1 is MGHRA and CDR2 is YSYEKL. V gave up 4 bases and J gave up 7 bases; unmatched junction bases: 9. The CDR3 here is CASSPLAGARGGELFF. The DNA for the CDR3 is TGCGCCAGCAGCCCCCTAGCGGGGGCTCGTGGCGGGGAGCTGTTTTTT.

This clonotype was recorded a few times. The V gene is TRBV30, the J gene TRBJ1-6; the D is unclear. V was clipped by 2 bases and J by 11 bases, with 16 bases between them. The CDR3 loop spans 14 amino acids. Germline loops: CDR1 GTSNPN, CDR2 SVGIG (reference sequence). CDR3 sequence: CAWSLVSRLAPLHF. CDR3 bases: TGTGCCTGGAGTCTGGTGTCCAGGCTAGCACCCCTCCACTTT.

The CDR3 DNA sequence: TGTGCCAGCAGCGTAGCCGTGACCACAGATACGCAGTATTTT. As protein: CASSVAVTTDTQYF. V is TRBV9 and J is TRBJ2-3; D unresolved. V was clipped by 0 bases and J by 2 bases, with 7 bases between them. This CDR3 comprises 14 residues. Germline V lookup: CDR1 SGDLS, CDR2 YYNGEE.

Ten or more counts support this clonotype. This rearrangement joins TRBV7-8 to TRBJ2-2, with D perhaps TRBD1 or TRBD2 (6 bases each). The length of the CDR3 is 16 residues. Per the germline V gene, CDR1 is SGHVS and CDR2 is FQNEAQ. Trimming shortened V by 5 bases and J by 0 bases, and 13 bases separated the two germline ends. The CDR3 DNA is TGTGCCAGCAGCAGCATGGGGGGCGCGAACACCGGGGAGCTGTTTTTT. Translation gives CASSSMGGANTGELFF. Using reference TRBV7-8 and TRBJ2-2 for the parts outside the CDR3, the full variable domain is GAGVSQSPRYKVAKRGQDVALRCDPISGHVSLFWYQQALGQGPEFLTYFQNEAQLDKSGLPSDRFFAERPEGSVSTLKIQRTQQEDSAVYLCASSSMGGANTGELFFGEGSRLTVL.

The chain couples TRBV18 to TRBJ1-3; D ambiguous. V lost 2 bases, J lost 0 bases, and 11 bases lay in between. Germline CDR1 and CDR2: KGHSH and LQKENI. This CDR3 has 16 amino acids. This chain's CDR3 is CASSPFSGFSGNTIYF. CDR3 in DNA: TGTGCCAGCTCACCATTTTCAGGCTTCTCTGGAAACACCATATATTTT.

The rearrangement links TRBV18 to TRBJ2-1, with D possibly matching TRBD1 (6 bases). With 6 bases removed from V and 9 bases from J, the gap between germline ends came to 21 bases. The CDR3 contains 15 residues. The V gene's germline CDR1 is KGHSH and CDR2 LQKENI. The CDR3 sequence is CASSPSSTGTLEQFF. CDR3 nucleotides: TGTGCCAGCTCGCCTTCCTCTACAGGGACCCTTGAGCAGTTCTTC.

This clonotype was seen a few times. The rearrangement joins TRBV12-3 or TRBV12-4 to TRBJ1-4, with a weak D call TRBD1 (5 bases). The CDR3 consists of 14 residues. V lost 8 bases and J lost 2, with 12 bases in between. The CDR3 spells CASGGAATNEKLFF. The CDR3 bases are TGTGCCAGCGGTGGGGCAGCGACTAATGAAAAACTGTTTTTT.

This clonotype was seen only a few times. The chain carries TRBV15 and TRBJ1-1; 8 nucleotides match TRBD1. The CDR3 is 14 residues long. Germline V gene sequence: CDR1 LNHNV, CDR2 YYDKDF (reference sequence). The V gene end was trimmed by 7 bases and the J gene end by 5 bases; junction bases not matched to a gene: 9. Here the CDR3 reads CATKVDRGSTEAFF. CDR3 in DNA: TGTGCCACCAAGGTAGACAGGGGATCTACTGAAGCTTTCTTT.

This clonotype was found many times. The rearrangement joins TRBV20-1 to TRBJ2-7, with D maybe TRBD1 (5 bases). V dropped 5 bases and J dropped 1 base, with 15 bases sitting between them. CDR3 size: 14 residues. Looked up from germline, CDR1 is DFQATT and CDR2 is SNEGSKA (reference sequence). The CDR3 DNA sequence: TGCAGTGCTTCAGACAGTCCCACTTCCTACGAGCAGTACTTC. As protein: CSASDSPTSYEQYF.

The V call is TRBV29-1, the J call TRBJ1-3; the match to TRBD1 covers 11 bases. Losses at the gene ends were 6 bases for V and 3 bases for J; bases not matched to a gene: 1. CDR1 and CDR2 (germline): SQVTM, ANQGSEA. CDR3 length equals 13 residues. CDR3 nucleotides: TGCAGCGTCGGGACAGGGGGTGGAAACACCATATATTTT. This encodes CSVGTGGGNTIYF.

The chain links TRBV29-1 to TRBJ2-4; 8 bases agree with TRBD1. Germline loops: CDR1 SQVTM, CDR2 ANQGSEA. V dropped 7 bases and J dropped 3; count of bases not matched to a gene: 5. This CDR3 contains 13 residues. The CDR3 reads CSATGTGKNIQYF. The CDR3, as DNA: TGCAGCGCGACCGGGACAGGCAAAAACATTCAGTACTTC.

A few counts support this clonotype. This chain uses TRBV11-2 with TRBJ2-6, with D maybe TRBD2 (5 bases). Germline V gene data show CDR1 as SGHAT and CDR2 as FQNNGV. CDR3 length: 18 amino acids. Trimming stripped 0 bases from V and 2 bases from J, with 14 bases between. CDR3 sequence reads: CASSLDSTGTTGANVLTF. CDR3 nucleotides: TGTGCCAGCAGCTTAGATTCCACGGGAACTACTGGGGCCAACGTCCTGACTTTC. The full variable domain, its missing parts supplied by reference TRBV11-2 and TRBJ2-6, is EAGVAQSPRYKIIEKRQSVAFWCNPISGHATLYWYQQILGQGPKLLIQFQNNGVVDDSQLPKDRFSAERLKGVDSTLKIQPAKLEDSAVYLCASSLDSTGTTGANVLTFGAGSRLTVL.

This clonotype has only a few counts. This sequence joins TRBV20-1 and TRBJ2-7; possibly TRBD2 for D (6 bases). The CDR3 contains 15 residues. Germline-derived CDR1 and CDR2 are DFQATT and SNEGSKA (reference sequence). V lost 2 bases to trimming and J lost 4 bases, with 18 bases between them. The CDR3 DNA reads TGCAGTGCTAGACCGCGGGGTAGCGGATCTTACGAGCAGTACTTC. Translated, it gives CSARPRGSGSYEQYF.

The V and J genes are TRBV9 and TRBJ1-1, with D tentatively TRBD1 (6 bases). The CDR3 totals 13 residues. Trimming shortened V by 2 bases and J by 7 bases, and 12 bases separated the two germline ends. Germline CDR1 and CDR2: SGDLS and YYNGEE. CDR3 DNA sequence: TGTGCCAGCAGCGTGAGGGGACAAGGTGAAGCTTTCTTT. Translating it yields CASSVRGQGEAFF.

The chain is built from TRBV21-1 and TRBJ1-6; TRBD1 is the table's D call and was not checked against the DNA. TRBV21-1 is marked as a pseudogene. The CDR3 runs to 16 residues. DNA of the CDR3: TGTGCCAGCACCAAGACAGGGAGGATCGAAGATTCACCCCTCCACTTT. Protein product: CASTKTGRIEDSPLHF.

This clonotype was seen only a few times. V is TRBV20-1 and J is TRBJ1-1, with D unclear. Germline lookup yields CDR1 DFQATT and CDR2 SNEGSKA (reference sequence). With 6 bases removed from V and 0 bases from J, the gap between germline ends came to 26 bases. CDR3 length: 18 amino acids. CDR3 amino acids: CSAALRNPVDPMNTEAFF. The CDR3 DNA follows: TGCAGTGCCGCACTACGAAACCCCGTGGACCCCATGAACACTGAAGCTTTCTTT.

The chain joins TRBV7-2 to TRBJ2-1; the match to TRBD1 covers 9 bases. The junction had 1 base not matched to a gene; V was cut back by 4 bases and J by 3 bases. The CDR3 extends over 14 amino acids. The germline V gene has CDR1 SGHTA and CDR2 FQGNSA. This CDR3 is CASSSDRGYNEQFF. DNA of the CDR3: TGTGCCAGCAGCTCGGACAGGGGCTACAATGAGCAGTTCTTC.

CDR3 sequence: CASSFSREYNEQFF. DNA of the CDR3: TGCGCCAGCAGCTTCTCCCGGGAGTACAATGAGCAGTTCTTC. The chain links TRBV5-1 to TRBJ2-1; perhaps TRBD2 as D (6 bases). The germline gives CDR1 SGHRS, CDR2 YFSETQ. The CDR3 extends over 14 amino acids. V shed 2 bases and J shed 4 bases, with 10 bases lying between them.

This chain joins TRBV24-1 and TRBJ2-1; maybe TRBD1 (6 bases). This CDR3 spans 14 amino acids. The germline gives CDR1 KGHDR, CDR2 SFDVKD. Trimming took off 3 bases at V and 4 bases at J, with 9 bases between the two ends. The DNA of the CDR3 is TGTGCCACCAGTGATGGGGGCACTTACAATGAGCAGTTCTTC. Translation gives CATSDGGTYNEQFF.

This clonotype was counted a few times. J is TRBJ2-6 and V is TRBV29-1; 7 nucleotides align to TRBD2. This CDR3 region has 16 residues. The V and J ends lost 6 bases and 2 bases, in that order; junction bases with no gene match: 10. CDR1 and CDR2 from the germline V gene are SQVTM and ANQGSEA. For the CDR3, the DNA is TGCAGCGTCGGGGGGACGGATTATCCTGGGGCCAACGTCCTGACTTTC. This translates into CSVGGTDYPGANVLTF.

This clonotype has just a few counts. CDR3 sequence (DNA): TGCAGTGCTAGAGTTGGCAGCAATCAGCCCCAGCATTTT. Translating it yields CSARVGSNQPQHF. The chain recombines TRBV20-1 with TRBJ1-5; no clear D. This CDR3 is 13 amino acids long. V lost 1 base, J lost 1 base, and 5 bases lay in between. CDR1 and CDR2 (germline): DFQATT, SNEGSKA (reference sequence).

This chain's CDR3 is CASSRYYNEQFF. The CDR3 region has the DNA TGTGCCAGCAGTAGGTACTACAATGAGCAGTTCTTC. This rearrangement joins TRBV28 to TRBJ2-1, with D unresolved. Between the trimmed V and J ends, which lost 5 bases and 3 bases, there was a span of 5 bases. CDR3 length: 12 residues. Germline-derived CDR1 and CDR2 are MDHEN and SYDVKM. Drawing the rest from reference TRBV28 and TRBJ2-1, the complete variable domain is DVKVTQSSRYLVKRTGEKVFLECVQDMDHENMFWYRQDPGLGLRLIYFSYDVKMKEKGDIPEGYSVSREKKERFSLILESASTNQTSMYLCASSRYYNEQFFGPGTRLTVL.

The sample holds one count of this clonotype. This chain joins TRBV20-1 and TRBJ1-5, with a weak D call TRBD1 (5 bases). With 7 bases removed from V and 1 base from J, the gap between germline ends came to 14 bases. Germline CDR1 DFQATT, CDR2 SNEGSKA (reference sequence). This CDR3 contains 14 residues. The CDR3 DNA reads TGCAGTGTTGGGAGGGGTAACAGCAATCAGCCCCAGCATTTT. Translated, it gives CSVGRGNSNQPQHF.

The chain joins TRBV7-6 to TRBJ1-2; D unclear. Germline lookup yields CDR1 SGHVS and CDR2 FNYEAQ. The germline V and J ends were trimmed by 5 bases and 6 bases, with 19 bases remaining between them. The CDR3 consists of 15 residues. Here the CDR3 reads CASSPGDGSLHGYTF. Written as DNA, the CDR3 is TGTGCCAGCAGCCCCGGTGACGGTTCACTTCATGGCTACACCTTC.

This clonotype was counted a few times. This chain's CDR3 is CASRASTDTQYF. The CDR3 DNA reads TGTGCCAGCAGGGCCAGCACAGATACGCAGTATTTT. This chain uses TRBV3-1 with TRBJ2-3; no clear D gene. Trimming pared 6 bases from V and 0 bases from J, leaving 4 bases between. CDR3 length: 12 residues. CDR1 is LGHDT, CDR2 YNNKEL, per germline (reference sequence).

The CDR3 DNA reads as TGTGCCAGCAGCTTGGCTCCCAGAGGCTCCTATAATTCACCCCTCCACTTT. Translation: CASSLAPRGSYNSPLHF. The rearrangement links TRBV5-5 to TRBJ1-6; D remains ambiguous. In germline, CDR1 is SGHKS, CDR2 YYEKEE (reference sequence). This CDR3 region has 17 residues. Between the trimmed V and J ends, which lost 0 bases and 0 bases, there was a span of 10 bases.

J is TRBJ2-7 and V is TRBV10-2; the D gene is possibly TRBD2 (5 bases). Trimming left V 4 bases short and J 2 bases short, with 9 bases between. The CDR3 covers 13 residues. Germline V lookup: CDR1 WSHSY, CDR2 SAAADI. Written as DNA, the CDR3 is TGCGCCAGCAGTGCAGCGGCCCCCTACGAGCAGTACTTC. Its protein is CASSAAAPYEQYF.